This passage covers 2 T cell receptor beta chains from one sample sequenced in a study of shared clonotypes between healthy human individuals. Assay: immunoSEQ multiplex PCR; the TCRdb copy retains only in-frame clones and omits some. In the table there are about 480,000 clones, 79% of which are singletons. The specimen was PBMCs. The receptors here all came from a woman between 40 and 50 years old in good health. Some clones in this sample may be carry-over from other donors' samples.

V gene TRBV7-2 combines with J gene TRBJ1-3; D unclear. V was trimmed by 8 bases and J by 0 bases, leaving 8 bases between them. The CDR3 runs 13 residues. Germline CDR1 and CDR2: SGHTA and FQGNSA. The CDR3 loop is CASATSSGNTIYF. The CDR3 DNA reads as TGTGCCAGCGCCACTAGCTCTGGAAACACCATATATTTT.

The count of this clone is one. V usage is TRBV19 and J usage is TRBJ2-1; 14 bases match TRBD2. In germline, CDR1 is LNHDA, CDR2 SQIVND (reference sequence). The CDR3 covers 19 residues. The junction had 17 bases not matched to a gene; V was cut back by 6 bases and J by 7 bases. CDR3 in DNA: TGTGCCAGTAGACCGTACGGGACACCTGGACTAGCGGGAGGAAATGAGCAGTTCTTC. It specifies CASRPYGTPGLAGGNEQFF.